This TCR beta chain is from a study of blood T cell repertoires in COVID-19. Study at large: There were acute and convalescent COVID-19 samples, and they came from the United States, Italy and Spain. The cDNA or gDNA used as material had been derived from T cells, B-cell-depleted T cells, or PBMCs.

As handled by the study authors: Nucleated cell number was recorded as an estimate derived from reference gene primer amplification. Sequencing used immunoSEQ multiplex PCR; TCRdb keeps in-frame clones, though not all of them. Clonal size and the V and J genes are those of that table, whereas D and trimming came from the DNA. The sample consists of roughly 81,000 clones, approximately 88% of them appearing once. From germline, CDR1 is MRHNA and CDR2 SNTAGT. Trimming left V 3 bases short and J 2 bases short, with 8 bases between. There are 14 residues in the CDR3. What was sequenced was peripheral blood. V usage is TRBV6-4 and J usage is TRBJ1-5; the D is unclear. The receptor was isolated from a man younger than 40 with acute or convalescent COVID-19. Written as DNA, the CDR3 is TGTGCCAGCAGTGAGGAGGGAGGCAATCAGCCCCAGCATTTT. Its translation is CASSEEGGNQPQHF.